The subject of this entry is one T cell receptor beta chain. As yet, its antigen is unknown. This sample is drawn from a study of CD8 T cells in ankylosing spondylitis. Whole-study findings and limits: Seven or eight highly homologous variants made up a TCR beta motif, and this motif appeared characteristic of ankylosing spondylitis blood.

The CDR3 runs to 16 residues. With V trimmed by 1 base and J by 9 bases, 12 bases remained unmatched. Germline CDR1 and CDR2: LGHDT and YNNKEL (reference sequence). TCRdb processed the 5' RACE reads anew with MiXCR; each CDR3 protein has one entry. Of about 390,000 distinct CDR3 sequences listed, approximately 20% were seen once; the top ten hold roughly a sixth. This clonotype was sampled from a male donor with ankylosing spondylitis. The V and J genes are TRBV3-1 and TRBJ2-1, with 7 bases fitting TRBD2. Sequences were obtained from blood, either unsorted or a sorted T cell fraction (not recorded which). CDR3 sequence reads: CASSQAWGLPSGEQFF. In nucleotides, the CDR3 is TGTGCCAGCAGCCAAGCGTGGGGCCTACCTAGCGGTGAGCAGTTCTTC.